These T cell receptor beta chains were read from a single sample in a study of blood T cell repertoires in COVID-19. The protocol was immunoSEQ multiplex PCR, while the TCRdb copy is restricted to in-frame clones and leaves out a portion. The table has 250,000 to 350,000 clones, approximately 88% seen once. The sequenced sample consisted of peripheral blood. Receptors originate from a woman in her twenties or thirties who had recovered from COVID-19. Each CDR3 is given with its conserved first and last residue. D genes are given only for firm matches. Clone size appears in some rows only: once, few, many, or a class for an expanded clone.

D gene: -
J gene: TRBJ1-1
V gene: TRBV30
clone size: -
CDR3 protein: CAWRGYSTEAFF
CDR3 DNA: TGTGCCTGGAGGGGTTACAGCACTGAAGCTTTCTTT

D gene: TRBD2
J gene: TRBJ2-5
V gene: TRBV9
clone size: -
CDR3 protein: CASSADAGGAETQYF
CDR3 DNA: TGTGCCAGCAGCGCCGATGCGGGGGGTGCAGAGACCCAGTACTTC

D gene: -
J gene: TRBJ2-3
V gene: TRBV5-6
clone size: few
CDR3 protein: CASSLGGLAGNWADTQYF
CDR3 DNA: TGTGCCAGCAGCTTGGGGGGTTTAGCAGGGAATTGGGCAGATACGCAGTATTTT

D gene: TRBD2
J gene: TRBJ2-2
V gene: TRBV5-4
clone size: -
CDR3 protein: CASSLVTSGIGELFF
CDR3 DNA: TGTGCCAGCAGCTTGGTAACTAGCGGTATCGGGGAGCTGTTTTTT

D gene: -
J gene: TRBJ1-1
V gene: TRBV6-5
clone size: -
CDR3 protein: CASSNWGVNTEAFF
CDR3 DNA: TGTGCCAGTTCAAATTGGGGGGTGAACACTGAAGCTTTCTTT

D gene: TRBD2
J gene: TRBJ2-7
V gene: TRBV6-5
clone size: -
CDR3 protein: CASSRGLAGTYEQYF
CDR3 DNA: TGTGCCAGCAGTAGGGGACTAGCGGGGACCTACGAGCAGTACTTC

D gene: TRBD1
J gene: TRBJ1-5
V gene: TRBV5-1
clone size: -
CDR3 protein: CASSPGGTGSQPQHF
CDR3 DNA: TGCGCCAGCAGCCCAGGGGGGACGGGTAGTCAGCCCCAGCATTTT

D gene: -
J gene: TRBJ2-7
V gene: TRBV5-4
clone size: once
CDR3 protein: CASSLAGGVWEQYF
CDR3 DNA: TGTGCCAGCAGCTTGGCCGGCGGGGTTTGGGAGCAGTACTTC

D gene: TRBD2
J gene: TRBJ2-1
V gene: TRBV27
clone size: -
CDR3 protein: CASSNSGGAGEQFF
CDR3 DNA: TGTGCCAGCAGTAACAGCGGGGGGGCGGGTGAGCAGTTCTTC

D gene: -
J gene: TRBJ2-5
V gene: TRBV20-1
clone size: once
CDR3 protein: CSASDVRDETQYF
CDR3 DNA: TGCAGTGCTAGTGACGTCAGGGATGAGACCCAGTACTTC

D gene: -
J gene: TRBJ2-5
V gene: TRBV7-9
clone size: -
CDR3 protein: CASSFAGVETQYF
CDR3 DNA: TGTGCCAGCAGCTTCGCCGGGGTAGAGACCCAGTACTTC

D gene: TRBD1
J gene: TRBJ2-4
V gene: TRBV19
clone size: -
CDR3 protein: CASRGDRNIQYF
CDR3 DNA: TGTGCCAGTAGGGGGGACAGAAACATTCAGTACTTC

D gene: TRBD1
J gene: TRBJ2-3
V gene: TRBV7-2
clone size: -
CDR3 protein: CASSWTGKDTQYF
CDR3 DNA: TGTGCCAGCAGCTGGACAGGGAAGGATACGCAGTATTTT

D gene: -
J gene: TRBJ2-7
V gene: TRBV5-4
clone size: -
CDR3 protein: CASSLEGGSSYEQYF
CDR3 DNA: TGTGCCAGCAGCTTGGAGGGGGGGAGCTCCTACGAGCAGTACTTC

D gene: -
J gene: TRBJ1-1
V gene: TRBV2
clone size: -
CDR3 protein: CASSAEAGNTEAFF
CDR3 DNA: TGTGCCAGCAGCGCCGAGGCGGGGAACACTGAAGCTTTCTTT

D gene: -
J gene: TRBJ2-3
V gene: TRBV27
clone size: -
CDR3 protein: CASRPNRTDTQYF
CDR3 DNA: TGTGCCAGCAGACCTAACCGCACAGATACGCAGTATTTT

D gene: -
J gene: TRBJ2-2
V gene: TRBV20-1
clone size: -
CDR3 protein: CSASDTGELFF
CDR3 DNA: TGCAGTGCTTCGGACACCGGGGAGCTGTTTTTT

D gene: -
J gene: TRBJ2-7
V gene: TRBV5-6
clone size: -
CDR3 protein: CASSLGSRDSYEQYF
CDR3 DNA: TGTGCCAGCAGCTTAGGCTCCAGGGACTCCTACGAGCAGTACTTC

D gene: -
J gene: TRBJ2-1
V gene: TRBV7-9
clone size: few
CDR3 protein: CASSLRNEQFF
CDR3 DNA: TGTGCCAGCAGCTTACGTAATGAGCAGTTCTTC

D gene: -
J gene: TRBJ2-3
V gene: TRBV18
clone size: -
CDR3 protein: CASSPLASSTDTQYF
CDR3 DNA: TGTGCCAGCTCACCTTTAGCTTCGAGCACAGATACGCAGTATTTT

D gene: TRBD1
J gene: TRBJ1-1
V gene: TRBV5-8
clone size: -
CDR3 protein: CASSRGTGGTEAFF
CDR3 DNA: TGTGCCAGCAGCCGCGGGACAGGGGGAACTGAAGCTTTCTTT

D gene: -
J gene: TRBJ1-3
V gene: TRBV13
clone size: -
CDR3 protein: CASSPDLDSLSGNTIYF
CDR3 DNA: TGTGCCAGCAGCCCGGACCTGGACAGCCTGTCTGGAAACACCATATATTTT

D gene: TRBD2
J gene: TRBJ2-5
V gene: TRBV5-1
clone size: -
CDR3 protein: CASSLSGGETQYF
CDR3 DNA: TGCGCCAGCAGCTTGAGCGGGGGAGAGACCCAGTACTTC

D gene: TRBD2
J gene: TRBJ2-1
V gene: TRBV5-1
clone size: -
CDR3 protein: CASSFKPTTSGNNEQFF
CDR3 DNA: TGCGCCAGCAGCTTTAAACCGACGACTAGCGGAAACAATGAGCAGTTCTTC